These 23 T cell receptor beta chains were all obtained from the same sample, sequenced in a study of beta chain features in type 1 diabetes. The investigators reverse transcribed all of the isolated RNA, so they sequenced expressed TCRB transcripts. Assay used: immunoSEQ multiplex PCR; TCRdb lists only in-frame clones, some missing. Here the sample spans 900,000 or so clones, 15% to 20% being singletons. Sequencing was carried out using naive CD4+ T cells from blood. The receptors shown here come from a woman aged 18-29 years in good health.

There are a few counts of this clone. The V call is TRBV11-1, the J call TRBJ2-2, with 7 nucleotides matching TRBD1. Per germline, CDR1 SGHAT and CDR2 FQDESV (reference sequence). The CDR3 extends over 14 amino acids. The V gene end was trimmed by 5 bases and the J gene end by 7 bases; junction bases not matched to a gene: 7. CDR3: CASSRDRESGELFF. Here the CDR3 DNA reads TGTGCCAGCAGCAGAGACAGGGAAAGCGGGGAGCTGTTTTTT.

The J gene is TRBJ1-5, the V gene TRBV19; the D gene is possibly TRBD1 (5 bases). V lost 0 bases and J lost 2, with 8 bases in between. The CDR3 totals 15 residues. CDR1 is LNHDA and CDR2 is SQIVND in the germline V gene (reference sequence). The CDR3 loop reads CASSIDRGGNQPQHF. DNA of the CDR3: TGTGCCAGTAGTATAGATCGGGGGGGCAATCAGCCCCAGCATTTT.

This clone was picked up a small number of times. Other DNA sequences in this specimen translate into the identical CDR3. The chain couples TRBV18 to TRBJ1-1; D may be TRBD1 (5 bases). V lost 3 bases and J lost 5, with 10 bases in between. The CDR3 is 13 amino acids. Per the germline V gene, CDR1 is KGHSH and CDR2 is LQKENI. The CDR3 sequence is CASSPQGGTEAFF. Here the CDR3 DNA reads TGTGCCAGCTCACCCCAGGGTGGGACTGAAGCTTTCTTT.

The CDR3 sequence: CASSKASGRVPGELFF. In DNA form, the CDR3 reads TGTGCCAGCAGCAAAGCGTCCGGGAGAGTCCCCGGGGAGCTGTTTTTT. The chain recombines TRBV21-1 with TRBJ2-2; TRBD2 was called by the table and not checked on the DNA. TRBV21-1 corresponds to a pseudogene. There are 16 residues in the CDR3.

The V call is TRBV9, the J call TRBJ2-7, with D unresolved. V was shortened by 1 base and J by 2 bases, with 10 bases between the two germline ends. The CDR3 is 14 amino acids. Germline values: CDR1 SGDLS, CDR2 YYNGEE. The CDR3 DNA reads as TGTGCCAGCAGCGTATCATCCAGGCCCTACGAGCAGTACTTC. It codes for CASSVSSRPYEQYF.

This clone was seen only a few times. V usage is TRBV7-2 and J usage is TRBJ2-3; D may be TRBD2 (6 bases). The ends were cut back, 1 base at V and 4 bases at J, with 12 bases in the middle. This CDR3 comprises 15 residues. Germline V gene sequence: CDR1 SGHTA, CDR2 FQGNSA. The CDR3 DNA follows: TGTGCCAGCAGCTTAGATGTATCTAGCGCAGATACGCAGTATTTT. It translates to CASSLDVSSADTQYF.

This chain connects TRBV7-8 to TRBJ1-5, with 7 nucleotides matching TRBD1. The junction had 6 bases not matched to a gene; V was cut back by 2 bases and J by 2 bases. The V gene's germline CDR1 is SGHVS and CDR2 FQNEAQ. The CDR3 contains 16 residues. The CDR3 spells CASSLTRDSRNQPQHF. The DNA of the CDR3 is TGTGCCAGCAGCTTAACCCGGGACAGCCGCAATCAGCCCCAGCATTTT.

The chain combines TRBV7-2 with TRBJ2-7, with a tentative D call TRBD1 (5 bases). Germline assignment: CDR1 SGHTA and CDR2 FQGNSA. With 1 base removed from V and 0 bases from J, the gap between germline ends came to 10 bases. The CDR3 is 15 residues long. In nucleotides, the CDR3 is TGTGCCAGCAGCTTAGACAGGCGATCCTCCTACGAGCAGTACTTC. It codes for CASSLDRRSSYEQYF.

This clone came up a few times. The chain carries TRBV21-1 and TRBJ2-5. TRBV21-1 is a recognized pseudogene. This CDR3 has 9 amino acids. The CDR3 sequence: CAIQETQYF. The CDR3 DNA sequence: TGTGCGATCCAAGAGACCCAGTACTTC.

The genes are TRBV6-5 and TRBJ2-5, with 11 nucleotides matching TRBD2. With V trimmed by 7 bases and J by 10 bases, 8 bases remained unmatched. CDR1 is MNHEY and CDR2 is SVGAGI in the germline V gene. The CDR3 is 13 residues long. The CDR3, as DNA: TGTGCCAGCACCTCGTCTAGCGGGAGGATCCAGTACTTC. It codes for CASTSSSGRIQYF.

This clone was seen a handful of times. The genes are TRBV4-2 and TRBJ1-1; D might be TRBD1 (6 bases). V lost 4 bases and J lost 1, with 10 bases in between. The CDR3 totals 14 residues. Germline lookup yields CDR1 LGHNA and CDR2 YNFKEQ. CDR3 in DNA: TGTGCCAGCAGCCTCCGGGACAAGAACACTGAAGCTTTCTTT. The encoded protein is CASSLRDKNTEAFF.

This clone has only a few counts. The genes are TRBV28 and TRBJ2-3; D unresolved. V shed 3 bases and J shed 2 bases, with 6 bases lying between them. The germline gives CDR1 MDHEN, CDR2 SYDVKM. The CDR3 runs 13 residues. CDR3 nucleotide sequence: TGTGCCAGCAGTTTCTCCCCCACAGATACGCAGTATTTT. As protein: CASSFSPTDTQYF.

Note on this clone: The sample carries other DNA sequences with the same CDR3. V and J are TRBV28 and TRBJ2-2; D unclear. Germline assignment: CDR1 MDHEN and CDR2 SYDVKM. V was clipped by 6 bases and J by 2 bases, with 4 bases between them. This CDR3 comprises 12 residues. The CDR3 protein is CASSPNTGELFF. CDR3 sequence (DNA): TGTGCCAGCAGCCCAAACACCGGGGAGCTGTTTTTT.

The count of this clone is one. This chain connects TRBV7-9 to TRBJ1-5; D is possibly TRBD1 (6 bases). The CDR3 contains 14 residues. Trimming left V 8 bases short and J 6 bases short, with 17 bases between. Germline values: CDR1 SEHNR, CDR2 FQNEAQ (reference sequence). In nucleotides, the CDR3 is TGTGCCAGCGATACAGGGAGTCTGGGTCAGCCCCAGCATTTT. Translating it yields CASDTGSLGQPQHF.

This clone was counted a few times. J is TRBJ2-7 and V is TRBV18; D is ambiguous. The CDR3 is made up of 13 amino acids. V lost 1 base and J 4 bases, leaving 8 bases between the germline ends. The germline V gene has CDR1 KGHSH and CDR2 LQKENI. The CDR3 loop reads CASSPQEGYEQYF. The CDR3 region has the DNA TGTGCCAGCTCACCACAAGAAGGATACGAGCAGTACTTC.

The V call is TRBV6-6, the J call TRBJ2-3; D is unresolved. V dropped 4 bases and J dropped 6 bases, with 8 bases sitting between them. Germline CDR1 and CDR2: MNHNY and SVGAGI (reference sequence). The CDR3 has 12 amino acids. CDR3 residues: CASSFPGDTQYF. As DNA, the CDR3 is TGTGCCAGCAGTTTCCCCGGGGATACGCAGTATTTT.

The count of this clone is one. The J gene is TRBJ2-7, the V gene TRBV9; D is ambiguous. Germline CDR1 and CDR2: SGDLS and YYNGEE. V was pared by 0 bases and J by 5 bases, with 12 bases between. The CDR3 is 14 residues long. For the CDR3, the DNA is TGTGCCAGCAGCGTAGGGAATAGTTTCGACGAGCAGTACTTC. Amino acid sequence: CASSVGNSFDEQYF.

This rearrangement joins TRBV10-3 to TRBJ2-7; the match to TRBD2 covers 8 bases. CDR1 is ENHRY, CDR2 SYGVKD, per germline. The V and J ends lost 8 bases and 3 bases, in that order; junction bases with no gene match: 6. The CDR3 is made up of 13 amino acids. CDR3 residues: CAIGLAGYYEQYF. CDR3 in DNA: TGTGCCATCGGTTTAGCGGGGTACTACGAGCAGTACTTC.

Of note for this clone: Other nucleotide sequences in the sample specify the same CDR3. V and J are TRBV20-1 and TRBJ2-7, with D unclear. CDR1 is DFQATT, CDR2 SNEGSKA, per germline (reference sequence). V was trimmed by 5 bases and J by 2 bases, leaving 7 bases between them. There are 11 residues in the CDR3. The CDR3 protein is CSAGSTYEQYF. The CDR3 DNA follows: TGCAGTGCTGGCAGTACCTACGAGCAGTACTTC.

The chain recombines TRBV25-1 with TRBJ1-1; TRBD1 agrees at 8 bases. Germline V gene data show CDR1 as MGHDK and CDR2 as SYGVNS. The CDR3 is 15 residues long. J gave up 0 bases and V 6 bases, and 6 bases lay outside the gene matches. CDR3 sequence: CASSWGTGVNTEAFF. Written as DNA, the CDR3 is TGTGCCAGCAGCTGGGGGACAGGTGTGAACACTGAAGCTTTCTTT.

This clone was seen a handful of times. The gene calls are TRBV7-9 and TRBJ2-5, with 9 nucleotides matching TRBD1. The CDR3 is made up of 15 amino acids. From germline, CDR1 is SEHNR and CDR2 FQNEAQ (reference sequence). J gave up 5 bases and V 1 base, and 5 bases lay outside the gene matches. In nucleotides, the CDR3 is TGTGCCAGCAGCTTAGGGGACAGGGAGTATGAGACCCAGTACTTC. The encoded protein is CASSLGDREYETQYF.

This clone has a handful of counts. The chain carries TRBV28 and TRBJ2-3, with 9 bases that match TRBD2. CDR1 MDHEN and CDR2 SYDVKM come from the germline V gene. The CDR3 consists of 18 residues. Germline trimming cut 6 bases from V and 0 bases from J; bases unmatched to any gene: 13. CDR3 sequence: CASSLELAGYSSTDTQYF. The CDR3 region has the DNA TGTGCCAGCAGCCTAGAACTAGCGGGTTATTCTAGCACAGATACGCAGTATTTT. The full variable domain, rest sourced from reference TRBV28 and TRBJ2-3, is DVKVTQSSRYLVKRTGEKVFLECVQDMDHENMFWYRQDPGLGLRLIYFSYDVKMKEKGDIPEGYSVSREKKERFSLILESASTNQTSMYLCASSLELAGYSSTDTQYFGPGTRLTVL.

The J gene is TRBJ2-1, the V gene TRBV19; a weak D match, TRBD1 (6 bases). The V end lost 7 bases, the J end lost 6 bases, and 22 bases lay between the germline ends. From germline, CDR1 is LNHDA and CDR2 SQIVND (reference sequence). The CDR3 extends over 16 amino acids. CDR3 coding DNA: TGTGCCAGTAATGGGGGCTCTAGAATGGGCGCCAATGAGCAGTTCTTC. Translated, it gives CASNGGSRMGANEQFF. Supplemented by reference TRBV19 and TRBJ2-1, the full variable domain reads DGGITQSPKYLFRKEGQNVTLSCEQNLNHDAMYWYRQDPGQGLRLIYYSQIVNDFQKGDIAEGYSVSREKKESFPLTVTSAQKNPTAFYLCASNGGSRMGANEQFFGPGTRLTVL.